The present T cell receptor beta chain was sequenced within a study of cytomegalovirus exposure and HLA in healthy donors. Looking at the study overall: The 120 validation repertoires, a later analysis reported, used the same platform as the 666 repertoires from the first cohort.

Trimming shortened V by 6 bases and J by 4 bases, and 18 bases separated the two germline ends. The CDR3 contains 15 residues. Germline V gene sequence: CDR1 KGHSH, CDR2 LQKENI. Clones were sequenced by immunoSEQ multiplex PCR, and TCRdb holds only the in-frame ones, with some missing. The sample shows approximately 99,000 clones, almost 96% of them seen only once. The donors were in the approximately 130-subject validation cohort, distinct from the approximately 700-subject first cohort. This sequence originates from a woman aged 18-29 years in good health and CMV-seronegative. The sample taken for sequencing was PBMCs. This chain connects TRBV18 to TRBJ1-2; a possible D gene is TRBD1 (6 bases). The CDR3 protein is CASSKRDTQIYGYTF. The CDR3 bases are TGTGCCAGCTCTAAAAGGGACACCCAAATCTATGGCTACACCTTC.